This TCR beta chain was sequenced during a study of technical replicates of blood from a few donors. The CDR3 has 14 residues. The trim removed 6 bases at V and 6 bases at J, leaving 6 bases unmatched. Germline CDR1 and CDR2: SNHLY and FYNNEI. Sequencing was performed with immunoSEQ multiplex PCR; in TCRdb, only in-frame clones are kept and a portion is missing. The sample holds 75,000 to 95,000 clones, around 95% seen once. The rearrangement joins TRBV2 to TRBJ2-1; 9 bases line up with TRBD1. Source material: T cells isolated from PBMCs. This clonotype was obtained from a human donor in good health. The CDR3 region is CASSRGTGLNEQFF. CDR3 sequence (DNA): TGTGCCAGCAGCAGGGGGACAGGGCTCAATGAGCAGTTCTTC.